The following is a T cell receptor beta chain sequence with its context. The antigen is unknown. The sample comes from a study of T cell responses to AZD1222 COVID-19 vaccine. Findings and caveats of the study: The CD4 TCRs associated with vaccination extended across spike and predominated at 160-218 and 743-854. Targeting of unmutated variant regions was reportedly seen in nearly half of spike-specific TCRs.

Here immunoSEQ multiplex PCR was the method, and the copy in TCRdb shows in-frame clones only, minus some. The data contain about 120,000 clones, 80% to 95% of them singletons. The CDR3 is 16 amino acids. J lost 7 bases, V lost 2 bases, and 9 bases had no gene match. Germline V lookup: CDR1 MNHNS, CDR2 SASEGT. The sample consisted of peripheral blood, taken on day 0 of AZD1222 vaccination. This receptor was taken from an adult in good health. The chain couples TRBV6-1 to TRBJ1-4; 8 bases map to TRBD1. In DNA, the CDR3 is TGTGCCAGCAGTGAATCAGCAGGGGGCCGGGGTGAAAAACTGTTTTTT. Protein product: CASSESAGGRGEKLFF.